The text below deals with one T cell receptor (beta chain). As for the donors, each was a healthy bone marrow donor. This CDR3 has 15 residues. CDR1 and CDR2 from the germline V gene are MNHEY and SMNVEV (reference sequence). V lost 2 bases, J lost 6 bases, and 7 bases stayed unmatched. 60 Vbeta and 13 Jbeta primers were used in PCR. The table came from immunoSEQ multiplex PCR; TCRdb's copy has only in-frame clones and leaves some out. The sample has 110,000 to 150,000 clones; roughly 80% are singletons. The source of the sample is a study of cytomegalovirus exposure and HLA in healthy donors. Whole-study context: T cells numbering around 200 million yielded some 110 million unique TCR beta sequences in an earlier analysis.

V and J are TRBV27 and TRBJ2-1; TRBD2 matches at 7 bases. What was sequenced was PBMCs. The TCR was taken from a female donor in good health and CMV-seronegative. The CDR3 DNA follows: TGTGCCAGCAGTTTAGAAGCGGGGCCCACCAATGAGCAGTTCTTC. Translation: CASSLEAGPTNEQFF.